Below, 19 T cell receptor beta chains from the same sample are listed, as sequenced in a study of cytomegalovirus exposure and HLA in healthy donors. A multiplex PCR was run with 60 Vbeta primers and 13 Jbeta primers. The protocol was immunoSEQ multiplex PCR, while the TCRdb copy is restricted to in-frame clones and leaves out a portion. The sample contains 150,000 to 200,000 clones, over 60% of which appear only once. Input material: PBMCs. The receptors stem from a woman between 40 and 50 years old in good health and CMV-seronegative.

The chain uses TRBV4-1 and TRBJ2-3; 9 bases align to TRBD2. The germline gives CDR1 MGHRA, CDR2 YSYEKL. The CDR3 spans 17 residues. The junction had 12 bases not matched to a gene; V was cut back by 3 bases and J by 5 bases. The DNA of the CDR3 is TGCGCCAGCAGCCACAAGATAGCGGGGGAGACAAGAGATACGCAGTATTTT. It yields the protein CASSHKIAGETRDTQYF.

The table lists this clone with a count of one. The rearrangement joins TRBV5-6 to TRBJ2-7; 8 bases agree with TRBD1. The CDR3 sequence is 16 residues long. With 1 base clipped from V and 3 bases from J, the junction kept 9 bases outside the gene matches. Germline V gives CDR1 SGHDT, CDR2 YYEEEE. CDR3 nucleotides: TGTGCCAGCAGCTTGTGGGGGACAGGCCCCCACTACGAGCAGTACTTC. It translates to CASSLWGTGPHYEQYF.

The rearrangement links TRBV2 to TRBJ2-4; TRBD2 matches at 12 bases. This CDR3 contains 14 residues. V shed 4 bases and J 15 bases; nucleotides not matched to a gene: 10. Looked up from germline, CDR1 is SNHLY and CDR2 is FYNNEI. CDR3 coding DNA: TGTGCCAGCAGTGCTAGCGGGGGGGAGCACCCTTGGTACTTC. This sequence encodes CASSASGGEHPWYF.

The chain joins TRBV6-1 to TRBJ1-6; a possible D gene is TRBD1 (5 bases). This CDR3 spans 14 amino acids. The germline V gene has CDR1 MNHNS and CDR2 SASEGT. Trimming stripped 0 bases from V and 10 bases from J, with 10 bases between. Written as DNA, the CDR3 is TGTGCCAGCAGTGAAGCGGGGGGAGGATCACCCCTCCACTTT. Protein: CASSEAGGGSPLHF.

This chain connects TRBV5-5 to TRBJ1-5; TRBD1 matches at 8 bases. Germline V gives CDR1 SGHKS, CDR2 YYEKEE (reference sequence). The CDR3 totals 13 residues. Unmatched junction bases numbered 2, after V lost 4 bases and J lost 5 bases. CDR3 nucleotides: TGTGCCAGCAGCCCGGACAGGGATCAGCCCCAGCATTTT. Translation gives CASSPDRDQPQHF.

The chain joins TRBV10-3 to TRBJ2-7; D gene unclear. CDR3 length: 14 amino acids. Trimming cost V 10 bases and J 4 bases, with 20 bases left between them. Germline-derived CDR1 and CDR2 are ENHRY and SYGVKD. DNA for the CDR3: TGTGCCACCACTATTGCCGGGTCTCATTACGAGCAGTACTTC. Its protein product is CATTIAGSHYEQYF.

V gene TRBV7-6 combines with J gene TRBJ2-5; D may be TRBD2 (6 bases). Trimming took 4 bases from V and 2 from J, leaving 17 bases between them. Germline V lookup: CDR1 SGHVS, CDR2 FNYEAQ. This CDR3 is built from 16 residues. The CDR3 DNA reads TGTGCCAGCAGCTCAACCGGGGGACGCAGGCAAGAGACCCAGTACTTC. Translated: CASSSTGGRRQETQYF.

The chain uses TRBV11-2 and TRBJ2-4, with D perhaps matching TRBD2 (6 bases). V was trimmed by 0 bases and J by 6 bases, leaving 9 bases between them. The CDR3 has 14 residues. From germline, CDR1 is SGHAT and CDR2 FQNNGV. CDR3 amino acids: CASSLDGGRNIQYF. The CDR3 DNA sequence: TGTGCCAGCAGCTTAGATGGAGGGAGAAACATTCAGTACTTC.

This chain joins TRBV4-1 and TRBJ2-3; no definite D call. Germline assignment: CDR1 MGHRA and CDR2 YSYEKL. The CDR3 extends over 14 amino acids. Trimming removed 3 bases at V and 1 base at J, with 8 bases between. The CDR3 coding sequence is TGCGCCAGCAGCCATACGGCGGGCACAGATACGCAGTATTTT. Translation gives CASSHTAGTDTQYF.

The rearrangement links TRBV7-3 to TRBJ2-2; 10 bases are a match to TRBD2. Germline values: CDR1 SGHTA, CDR2 FQGTGA. Unmatched junction bases numbered 9, after V lost 0 bases and J lost 5 bases. The CDR3 sequence is 18 residues long. DNA for the CDR3: TGTGCCAGCAGCTTAACATCTGGGCTAGCGGGGGAAACCGGGGAGCTGTTTTTT. Translated: CASSLTSGLAGETGELFF. Full variable domain (remainder filled in from reference TRBV7-3 and TRBJ2-2): GAGVSQTPSNKVTEKGKYVELRCDPISGHTALYWYRQSLGQGPEFLIYFQGTGAADDSGLPNDRFFAVRPEGSVSTLKIQRTERGDSAVYLCASSLTSGLAGETGELFFGEGSRLTVL.

The chain carries TRBV2 and TRBJ2-7; 9 bases line up with TRBD1. There are 14 residues in the CDR3. Losses at the gene ends were 7 bases for V and 3 bases for J; bases not matched to a gene: 7. Germline V CDR1 and CDR2: SNHLY, FYNNEI. The CDR3 region has the DNA TGTGCCAGCAAAGGGACAGGGTCTGTCTACGAGCAGTACTTC. Amino acid sequence: CASKGTGSVYEQYF.

The chain joins TRBV4-2 to TRBJ2-1; 9 positions agree with TRBD1. V shed 1 base and J 11 bases; nucleotides not matched to a gene: 12. The CDR3 covers 16 residues. Per the germline V gene, CDR1 is LGHNA and CDR2 is YNFKEQ. CDR3 residues: CASSQGAGQGPYKQFF. DNA of the CDR3: TGTGCCAGCAGCCAAGGGGCGGGACAGGGCCCATACAAGCAGTTCTTC.

The chain carries TRBV5-4 and TRBJ2-1; possibly TRBD1 for D (6 bases). Germline loops: CDR1 SGHNT, CDR2 YYREEE (reference sequence). Trimming pared 2 bases from V and 7 bases from J, leaving 13 bases between. CDR3 length: 14 amino acids. CDR3 sequence: CASSFPTGLNEQFF. The CDR3 DNA reads TGTGCCAGCAGCTTCCCCACAGGGTTGAATGAGCAGTTCTTC.

The rearrangement uses TRBV21-1 and TRBJ1-2; the table's D call, TRBD1, was not checked against the DNA. TRBV21-1 is annotated as a pseudogene. This CDR3 is built from 13 residues. The CDR3 DNA reads TGTGCCAGCAGCAAATATACAGGGACAGGCTACACCTTC. Amino acids: CASSKYTGTGYTF.

The CDR3 DNA follows: TGTGCCAGCAGCCCCTCCGTGGAGGTGGAGACCCAGTACTTC. As protein: CASSPSVEVETQYF. The V gene is TRBV5-4, the J gene TRBJ2-5; TRBD2 is a possible D gene (5 bases). V lost 4 bases, J lost 5 bases, and 15 bases lay in between. The CDR3 covers 14 residues. Germline V gene sequence: CDR1 SGHNT, CDR2 YYREEE (reference sequence).

A word on this clone: Other DNA sequences in the sample encode the same CDR3. The J gene is TRBJ2-3, the V gene TRBV5-6; D is possibly TRBD2 (6 bases). V shed 0 bases and J shed 5 bases, with 7 bases lying between them. The CDR3 is made up of 13 amino acids. In germline, CDR1 is SGHDT, CDR2 YYEEEE. CDR3 bases: TGTGCCAGCAGCTTGGCCGGGGGAGATACGCAGTATTTT. This codes for CASSLAGGDTQYF.

The chain recombines TRBV6-1 with TRBJ2-1; the D gene is possibly TRBD1 (5 bases). The CDR3 consists of 16 residues. V was cut by 3 bases and J by 7 bases, with 19 bases left in between. Germline-derived CDR1 and CDR2 are MNHNS and SASEGT. CDR3 sequence: CASSEGDSSPRNEQFF. The CDR3 DNA is TGTGCCAGCAGTGAGGGTGACAGTTCCCCAAGGAATGAGCAGTTCTTC.

The V call is TRBV14, the J call TRBJ2-1; 14 nucleotides line up with TRBD2. Germline V gives CDR1 SGHDN, CDR2 FVKESK. The V and J ends lost 4 bases and 9 bases, in that order; junction bases with no gene match: 14. This CDR3 contains 18 residues. CDR3 bases: TGTGCCAGCAGCCCCCCCCCTCGACTAGCGGGGGGGCCGGGTGAGCAGTTCTTC. It specifies CASSPPPRLAGGPGEQFF.

DNA of the CDR3: TGTGCCAGCCGGGACAAGTGGAACACTGAAGCTTTCTTT. It yields the protein CASRDKWNTEAFF. V is TRBV10-3 and J is TRBJ1-1; possible D gene TRBD1, 6 bases. Per the germline V gene, CDR1 is ENHRY and CDR2 is SYGVKD. V dropped 10 bases and J dropped 1 base, with 13 bases sitting between them. This CDR3 contains 13 residues.